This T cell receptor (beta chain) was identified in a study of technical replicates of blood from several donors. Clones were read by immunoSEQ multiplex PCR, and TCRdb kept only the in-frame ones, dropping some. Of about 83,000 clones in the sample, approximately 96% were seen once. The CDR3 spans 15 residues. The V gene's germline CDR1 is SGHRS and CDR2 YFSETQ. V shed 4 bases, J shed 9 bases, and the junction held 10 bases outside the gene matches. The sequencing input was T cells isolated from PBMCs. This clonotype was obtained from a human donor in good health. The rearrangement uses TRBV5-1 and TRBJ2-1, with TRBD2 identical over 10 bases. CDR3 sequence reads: CASSPAGTSVGEQFF. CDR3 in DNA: TGCGCCAGCAGCCCGGCCGGGACTAGCGTCGGTGAGCAGTTCTTC.